The 13 T cell receptor beta chains given below trace back to one sample, sequenced in a study of CD8 T cells in Susac syndrome. cDNA came from roughly 0.47 to 1 ug RNA primed by random hexamers. TCRdb reprocessed the immunoSEQ multiplex PCR reads via MiXCR and lists one record per CDR3 protein. The sample carries 160,000 or so distinct CDR3 sequences, roughly 92% recorded once. Sequences were obtained from CD4+ T cells from PBMCs. These receptors originate from a human donor with Susac syndrome.

The chain is built from TRBV7-9 and TRBJ1-2; the match to TRBD1 covers 9 bases. This CDR3 contains 15 residues. CDR1 is SEHNR and CDR2 is FQNEAQ in the germline V gene (reference sequence). V shed 5 bases and J 6 bases; nucleotides not matched to a gene: 10. The CDR3 loop reads CASSITGGGVDGYTF. The CDR3 nucleotides read TGTGCCAGCAGCATAACAGGGGGCGGAGTGGATGGCTACACCTTC.

This chain uses TRBV29-1 with TRBJ1-1, with 7 positions matching TRBD1. The junction had 13 bases not matched to a gene; V was cut back by 5 bases and J by 4 bases. Germline V gives CDR1 SQVTM, CDR2 ANQGSEA. The CDR3 length is 15 residues. The CDR3 DNA sequence: TGCAGCGTTCGGGGCCTGGGAGGGGGCGGCACTGAAGCTTTCTTT. This sequence encodes CSVRGLGGGGTEAFF.

The CDR3 here is CASSLEGSDTQYF. DNA for the CDR3: TGCGCCAGCAGCTTGGAAGGGTCAGATACGCAGTATTTT. The chain carries TRBV5-1 and TRBJ2-3, with unresolved D. Germline CDR1 SGHRS, CDR2 YFSETQ. The CDR3 length is 13 residues. The V gene lost 0 bases and the J gene lost 4 bases, with 6 bases spanning the gap.

The rearrangement links TRBV15 to TRBJ2-7; D may match TRBD1 or TRBD2 (5 bases each). V shed 0 bases and J shed 1 base, with 13 bases lying between them. The germline V gene has CDR1 LNHNV and CDR2 YYDKDF (reference sequence). The CDR3 is 16 residues long. The CDR3 reads CATSRDHGTGSYEQYF. In DNA, the CDR3 is TGTGCCACCAGCAGAGATCATGGGACGGGGTCCTACGAGCAGTACTTC.

The CDR3 is CSARETGQGRGGYTF. The CDR3 DNA reads TGCAGTGCTAGAGAGACAGGACAGGGTAGGGGTGGCTACACCTTC. The rearrangement joins TRBV20-1 to TRBJ1-2; TRBD1 matches at 8 bases. The CDR3 sequence is 15 residues long. The trim removed 0 bases at V and 7 bases at J, leaving 10 bases unmatched. Looked up from germline, CDR1 is DFQATT and CDR2 is SNEGSKA (reference sequence).

The chain couples TRBV7-9 to TRBJ2-2, with TRBD1 matching 9 bases. The germline CDR1 and CDR2 sequences are SEHNR and FQNEAQ (reference sequence). Trimming took 6 bases from V and 3 from J; bases not matched to a gene: 5. This CDR3 region has 15 residues. The CDR3 sequence is CASRAGTGYTGELFF. Written as DNA, the CDR3 is TGTGCCAGCAGAGCCGGGACAGGGTACACCGGGGAGCTGTTTTTT.

The chain recombines TRBV5-1 with TRBJ2-1; 13 bases are a match to TRBD2. The CDR3 covers 16 residues. Germline trimming cut 1 base from V and 9 bases from J; bases unmatched to any gene: 7. Germline-derived CDR1 and CDR2 are SGHRS and YFSETQ. This CDR3 is CASSLPTSGGAREQFF. CDR3 in DNA: TGCGCCAGCAGCTTGCCTACTAGCGGGGGGGCCCGTGAGCAGTTCTTC. Looking up the rest from reference TRBV5-1 and TRBJ2-1 gives the full variable domain: KAGVTQTPRYLIKTRGQQVTLSCSPISGHRSVSWYQQTPGQGLQFLFEYFSETQRNKGNFPGRFSGRQFSNSRSEMNVSTLELGDSALYLCASSLPTSGGAREQFFGPGTRLTVL.

V and J are TRBV12-3 or TRBV12-4 and TRBJ2-7; 10 bases are shared with TRBD1. V gave up 4 bases and J gave up 9 bases; unmatched junction bases: 9. This CDR3 spans 14 amino acids. CDR3 nucleotide sequence: TGTGCCAGCAGTTCCCGGGACAGGGGATCCGGGCAGTACTTC. Its protein is CASSSRDRGSGQYF.

The chain has TRBV20-1 and TRBJ2-5; TRBD2 agrees at 7 bases. The CDR3 length is 14 residues. The V gene end was trimmed by 4 bases and the J gene end by 5 bases; junction bases not matched to a gene: 10. Germline lookup yields CDR1 DFQATT and CDR2 SNEGSKA (reference sequence). The CDR3 spells CSAMETGGLETQYF. The CDR3 DNA reads TGCAGTGCTATGGAAACGGGGGGTTTGGAGACCCAGTACTTC.

The V call is TRBV20-1, the J call TRBJ2-7, with a weak D call TRBD1 (6 bases). The CDR3 covers 12 residues. The germline V gene encodes CDR1 DFQATT and CDR2 SNEGSKA (reference sequence). Trimming pared 6 bases from V and 5 bases from J, leaving 14 bases between. The CDR3 nucleotides read TGCAGTGCCCTTTCCGACAGGAACGAGCAGTACTTC. Residues: CSALSDRNEQYF.

This chain connects TRBV6-2 or TRBV6-3 to TRBJ2-5; TRBD1 matches at 9 bases. Germline CDR1 MNHEY, CDR2 SVGEGT. The CDR3 is 14 residues long. With V trimmed by 2 bases and J by 6 bases, 4 bases remained unmatched. As DNA, the CDR3 is TGTGCCAGCAGTTACAGGACAGGGGTTAAGACCCAGTACTTC. It encodes CASSYRTGVKTQYF.

V and J are TRBV18 and TRBJ1-1; tentatively, D is TRBD1 (6 bases). This CDR3 is built from 14 residues. Per the germline V gene, CDR1 is KGHSH and CDR2 is LQKENI. With 6 bases removed from V and 1 base from J, the gap between germline ends came to 12 bases. CDR3 nucleotides: TGTGCCAGCTCGACAGGACAGAAGAACACTGAAGCTTTCTTT. It yields the protein CASSTGQKNTEAFF.

V gene TRBV29-1 combines with J gene TRBJ2-1; no clear D gene. In germline, CDR1 is SQVTM, CDR2 ANQGSEA. The germline V and J ends were trimmed by 7 bases and 7 bases, with 11 bases remaining between them. The CDR3 is made up of 11 amino acids. The CDR3 region is CSGARGNEQFF. CDR3 DNA: TGCAGCGGAGCGAGAGGAAATGAGCAGTTCTTC.